The 24 T cell receptor beta chains below come from one sample, sequenced in a study of metastatic and nonmetastatic thyroid tumors. Until they underwent thyroid surgery, no patient had received any treatment. From the PCR reads, TCRdb re-called clones with MiXCR. The table includes approximately 6,000 clones, around a third detected once. What was sequenced was adjacent normal tissue. Receptor source: a male donor with papillary thyroid cancer or a benign thyroid nodule (not recorded which). Some clones in this sample may be carry-over from other donors' samples.

In nucleotides, the CDR3 is TGTGCCAGCAGTTTTTTACTTAACTATGGCTACACCTTC. This translates into CASSFLLNYGYTF. The J gene is TRBJ1-2, the V gene TRBV28; no reliable D call. Germline V gene lookup returns CDR1 MDHEN and CDR2 SYDVKM. The V end was cut by 3 bases, the J end by 1 base, with 6 bases between. This CDR3 is built from 13 residues.

The V gene is TRBV4-1, the J gene TRBJ2-7, with 8 nucleotides matching TRBD1. Germline CDR1 MGHRA, CDR2 YSYEKL. The V segment lost 0 bases and the J segment 3 bases; nucleotides outside the gene matches: 7. The CDR3 totals 16 residues. The CDR3 sequence: CASSQDLYRGIYEQYF. The DNA of the CDR3 is TGCGCCAGCAGCCAAGATCTATACAGGGGGATCTACGAGCAGTACTTC.

The CDR3 is CASSSKTSPGEHTF. The CDR3 DNA reads TGTGCCAGCAGCTCCAAAACCTCGCCAGGAGAACACACCTTC. This rearrangement joins TRBV7-9 to TRBJ1-2; D unclear. V lost 4 bases and J 12 bases, leaving 21 bases between the germline ends. The germline V gene encodes CDR1 SEHNR and CDR2 FQNEAQ (reference sequence). This CDR3 region has 14 residues.

Of note for this clone: Germline and junction disagree at one end, which may indicate a read error. The J gene is TRBJ2-7, the V gene TRBV4-3; 8 bases agree with TRBD1. CDR1 is LGHNA, CDR2 YSLEER, per germline. The CDR3 loop spans 16 amino acids. In nucleotides, the CDR3 is TGCGCCAGCAGCCAAGGTGTACAACAGGGGGGAAGGGGCATGGACTTC. Protein: CASSQGVQQGGRGMDF.

The CDR3 coding sequence is TGTGCCAGCATAAGGGGAGTTACTACCCAAGGGGAGCTGTTTTTT. Translation gives CASIRGVTTQGELFF. The chain is built from TRBV6-1 and TRBJ2-2; D tentatively fits TRBD1 or TRBD2 (5 bases each). The ends were cut back, 7 bases at V and 8 bases at J, with 20 bases in the middle. Germline V gives CDR1 MNHNS, CDR2 SASEGT. This CDR3 comprises 15 residues.

On this clone itself: The same CDR3 also results from other DNA sequences found in this sample. J is TRBJ2-3 and V is TRBV6-1; no firm D call. The CDR3 sequence is 12 residues long. Trimming cost V 6 bases and J 5 bases, with 9 bases left between them. Germline CDR1 is MNHNS and CDR2 is SASEGT. CDR3 region: CASSQEVDTQYF. The CDR3 nucleotides read TGTGCCAGCAGCCAAGAAGTAGATACGCAGTATTTT.

V is TRBV5-1 and J is TRBJ2-1; D unclear. Trimming took 6 bases from V and 8 from J, leaving 9 bases between them. The V gene's germline CDR1 is SGHRS and CDR2 YFSETQ. The CDR3 contains 11 residues. In DNA form, the CDR3 reads TGCGCCAGCACCCTGGGCGATGAGCAGTTCTTC. It translates to CASTLGDEQFF.

The chain employs TRBV11-2 and TRBJ2-1; D is perhaps TRBD2 (6 bases). The CDR3 totals 15 residues. The germline V and J ends were trimmed by 3 bases and 5 bases, with 14 bases remaining between them. Germline V gene lookup returns CDR1 SGHAT and CDR2 FQNNGV. Written as DNA, the CDR3 is TGTGCCAGCAGCTTTGCGAGCGGGTTTAACAATGAGCAGTTCTTC. Its protein is CASSFASGFNNEQFF.

This clone appeared a few times. The chain links TRBV6-1 to TRBJ1-5, with 9 bases matching TRBD1. Germline V gene lookup returns CDR1 MNHNS and CDR2 SASEGT. V lost 6 bases to trimming and J lost 0 bases; unmatched junction nucleotides: 6. The CDR3 has 16 residues. The CDR3 sequence: CASRDRGPYSNQPQHF. The DNA of the CDR3 is TGTGCCAGCAGGGACAGGGGCCCTTATAGCAATCAGCCCCAGCATTTT.

This clone was counted at least ten times. At the DNA level, this CDR3 is encoded by other sequences in the same sample as well. The chain uses TRBV6-1 and TRBJ2-7; tentatively, D is TRBD2 (7 bases). The CDR3 runs 16 residues. Per germline, CDR1 MNHNS and CDR2 SASEGT. V was pared by 3 bases and J by 2 bases, with 17 bases between. CDR3 DNA: TGTGCCAGCAGTGACCCCAAGGGGGGGGCCGCCTACGAGCAGTACTTC. Protein: CASSDPKGGAAYEQYF.

This clone has only a few counts. The CDR3 nucleotides are TGTGCCAGCAGCCCAGACAGGGACGCTGAAGCTTTCTTT. Its protein is CASSPDRDAEAFF. This chain connects TRBV6-1 to TRBJ1-1; TRBD1 aligns across 7 bases. The CDR3 sequence is 13 residues long. V shed 6 bases, J shed 6 bases, and the junction held 7 bases outside the gene matches. The germline V gene encodes CDR1 MNHNS and CDR2 SASEGT.

The V gene is TRBV12-3 or TRBV12-4, the J gene TRBJ2-7; no definite D call. The CDR3 covers 14 residues. The V gene lost 7 bases and the J gene lost 2 bases, with 15 bases spanning the gap. The CDR3 loop is CASIPRQGPYEQYF. Written as DNA, the CDR3 is TGTGCCAGCATCCCCCGACAAGGCCCCTACGAGCAGTACTTC.

This clone was seen more than once but under ten times. The CDR3 bases are TGTGCCAGCAGCTTTGACCACCAACTCTACAATGAGCAGTTCTTC. Protein product: CASSFDHQLYNEQFF. This chain joins TRBV7-3 and TRBJ2-1, with D uncertain. This CDR3 is built from 15 residues. Trimming took off 3 bases at V and 3 bases at J, with 12 bases between the two ends. Germline V gene data show CDR1 as SGHTA and CDR2 as FQGTGA.

This clone was counted between two and nine times. The chain recombines TRBV6-2 or TRBV6-3 with TRBJ2-7; no firm D call. V was clipped by 2 bases and J by 3 bases, with 17 bases between them. Germline V CDR1 and CDR2: MNHEY, SVGEGT. The CDR3 extends over 16 amino acids. The CDR3 sequence is CASSYPGSPRDYEQYF. CDR3 bases: TGTGCCAGCAGTTACCCCGGCTCCCCAAGGGACTACGAGCAGTACTTC.

This chain joins TRBV4-2 and TRBJ2-1; D call uncertain. Germline V CDR1 and CDR2: LGHNA, YNFKEQ. The ends were cut back, 4 bases at V and 8 bases at J, with 12 bases in the middle. The CDR3 extends over 13 amino acids. CDR3 coding DNA: TGTGCCAGCAGCCCGGGTCGCGTGGATGAGCAGTTCTTC. Translating it yields CASSPGRVDEQFF.

V is TRBV30 and J is TRBJ2-1, with 9 bases aligning to TRBD2. This CDR3 has 14 amino acids. The germline gives CDR1 GTSNPN, CDR2 SVGIG (reference sequence). V shed 6 bases and J 7 bases; nucleotides not matched to a gene: 10. The CDR3: CACTREGLGNEQFF. CDR3 nucleotide sequence: TGTGCCTGTACGCGGGAGGGCCTAGGGAATGAGCAGTTCTTC.

The chain carries TRBV5-5 and TRBJ2-3, with D perhaps TRBD1 (5 bases). V was shortened by 4 bases and J by 5 bases, with 8 bases between the two germline ends. This CDR3 is built from 12 residues. Germline V CDR1 and CDR2: SGHKS, YYEKEE (reference sequence). The CDR3 here is CASSLQGDTQYF. The CDR3 nucleotides are TGTGCCAGCAGCCTCCAGGGAGATACGCAGTATTTT. The entire variable domain, with the rest obtained from reference TRBV5-5 and TRBJ2-3, is as follows: DAGVTQSPTHLIKTRGQQVTLRCSPISGHKSVSWYQQVLGQGPQFIFQYYEKEERGRGNFPDRFSARQFPNYSSELNVNALLLGDSALYLCASSLQGDTQYFGPGTRLTVL.

The chain combines TRBV6-1 with TRBJ2-7, with TRBD1 identical over 10 bases. Germline CDR1 is MNHNS and CDR2 is SASEGT. The CDR3 totals 15 residues. V was clipped by 2 bases and J by 7 bases; unmatched bases: 8. The CDR3 DNA is TGTGCCAGCAGTGAAAGGGGACAGGGGAGCCGGGAGCAGTACTTC. Translation gives CASSERGQGSREQYF.

On this clone: Relative to the germline gene, one junction end is altered; a read error may explain this. This chain uses TRBV12-3 or TRBV12-4 with TRBJ2-2; weak D call: TRBD2 (5 bases). This CDR3 comprises 13 residues. Here the CDR3 DNA reads TGTGCCAGCATTGTGACACGAACCGGGGATCTGTTTTTT. Protein sequence: CASIVTRTGDLFF.

V usage is TRBV6-1 and J usage is TRBJ2-7, with D unresolved. This CDR3 has 14 amino acids. CDR1 and CDR2 (germline): MNHNS, SASEGT. V was clipped by 6 bases and J by 3 bases, with 15 bases between them. DNA for the CDR3: TGTGCCAGCAGCAGCTACAAAGAACGCTACGAGCAGTACTTC. Translating gives CASSSYKERYEQYF.

V usage is TRBV6-1 and J usage is TRBJ2-6, with 11 bases fitting TRBD1. The V and J ends lost 2 bases and 5 bases, in that order; junction bases with no gene match: 8. The CDR3 spans 18 residues. Germline lookup yields CDR1 MNHNS and CDR2 SASEGT. In nucleotides, the CDR3 is TGTGCCAGCAGTGAAAACCGGGACAGGGGGGGCTGGGCCAACGTCCTGACTTTC. Residues: CASSENRDRGGWANVLTF.

The V gene is TRBV7-2, the J gene TRBJ1-1, with 7 nucleotides matching TRBD1. V lost 1 base, J lost 7 bases, and 9 bases stayed unmatched. This CDR3 contains 15 residues. The germline V gene has CDR1 SGHTA and CDR2 FQGNSA. In DNA, the CDR3 is TGTGCCAGCAGCTTAGAGAAGGGGGCGCAAGGTGAAGCTTTCTTT. Translation gives CASSLEKGAQGEAFF.

This clone appeared a few times. The chain employs TRBV12-3 or TRBV12-4 and TRBJ2-3, with TRBD1 matching 9 bases. Unmatched junction bases numbered 5, after V lost 5 bases and J lost 2 bases. The CDR3 spans 15 residues. CDR3 region: CASSGGQGYTDTQYF. The DNA of the CDR3 is TGTGCCAGCAGTGGGGGACAGGGATACACAGATACGCAGTATTTT.

The gene calls are TRBV9 and TRBJ2-2; D is undetermined. Germline lookup yields CDR1 SGDLS and CDR2 YYNGEE. The CDR3 has 17 amino acids. The V end lost 3 bases, the J end lost 2 bases, and 17 bases lay between the germline ends. The CDR3 nucleotides read TGTGCCAGCAGCGCCCGTACTTTCGGGTTAAACACCGGGGAGCTGTTTTTT. This sequence encodes CASSARTFGLNTGELFF.